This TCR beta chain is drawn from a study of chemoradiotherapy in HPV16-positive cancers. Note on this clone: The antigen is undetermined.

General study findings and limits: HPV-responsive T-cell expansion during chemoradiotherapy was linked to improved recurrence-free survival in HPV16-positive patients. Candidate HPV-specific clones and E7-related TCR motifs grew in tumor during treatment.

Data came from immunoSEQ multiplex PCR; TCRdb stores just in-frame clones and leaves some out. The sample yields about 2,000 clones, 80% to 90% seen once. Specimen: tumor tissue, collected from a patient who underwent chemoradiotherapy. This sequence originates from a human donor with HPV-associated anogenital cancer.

The CDR3 bases are TGTGCCAGCAGGGCGGGACAATACAATGAGCAGTTCTTC. Protein sequence: CASRAGQYNEQFF. The genes are TRBV6-5 and TRBJ2-1; the D gene could be TRBD1 or TRBD2 (6 bases each). The V gene lost 6 bases and the J gene lost 4 bases, with 10 bases spanning the gap. The CDR3 consists of 13 residues. Germline V gives CDR1 MNHEY, CDR2 SVGAGI.